These T cell receptor beta chains were read from a single sample in a study of PD-1 blockade in classical Hodgkin lymphoma. Profiling relied on immunoSEQ multiplex PCR, and the TCRdb table lists in-frame clones only, not all of them. The repertoire holds under 70,000 clones, with 60% to 80% as singletons. The source material was peripheral blood mononuclear cells (PBMCs), sampled before the second cycle of nivolumab. These receptors all stem from a human donor with classical Hodgkin lymphoma. The conserved cysteine and the conserved F or W are not part of the CDR3 here.

j_gene | v_gene | CDR3aa
TRBJ2-7 | TRBV10-1 | ASSDVSPPGEQY
TRBJ1-2 | TRBV5-1 | ASSRGTGGGYT
TRBJ1-1 | TRBV19 | ASSHTGRGTEAF
TRBJ1-1 | TRBV29-1 | SVGQPSNTEAF
TRBJ1-2 | TRBV7-8 | ASSLQGNYGYT
TRBJ2-7 | TRBV19 | ASSSDRTSPQY
TRBJ1-2 | TRBV2 | ASAPGWEDYGYT
TRBJ1-2 | TRBV7-9 | ASSLELPRDGYT
TRBJ2-7 | TRBV2 | ASRDRGYEQY
TRBJ2-7 | TRBV11-3 | ASSLGRTSGSEQY
TRBJ2-1 | TRBV11-2 | ASSPGTGVNEQF
TRBJ2-1 | TRBV7-2 | ASSFMGEQF
TRBJ1-1 | TRBV28 | ASSTVGQGAWTEAF
TRBJ2-2 | TRBV7-9 | ASSLEATTGELF
TRBJ2-3 | TRBV9 | ASTPRGGGQGYTDTQY
TRBJ2-1 | TRBV10-3 | ATQGQGGYNEQF
TRBJ2-4 | TRBV6-1 | ASSEAPGQSLEY
TRBJ2-2 | TRBV7-9 | ASSFAIYTGELF
TRBJ2-3 | TRBV7-3 | ASRPGQGADTQY
TRBJ1-3 | TRBV7-8 | ASSPRTGKNTIY
TRBJ1-5 | TRBV4-1 | ASSQAPGSSNQPQH
TRBJ2-7 | TRBV25-1 | ASSEPGFAYEQY
TRBJ1-3 | TRBV4-1 | ASSGNTIY
TRBJ1-6 | TRBV30 | AWSSDRGLNSPLH
TRBJ1-5 | TRBV19 | ASSIRTGGGQPQH
TRBJ2-7 | TRBV7-7 | ASSLQAGLGYEQY
TRBJ2-5 | TRBV19 | ASSEVGTSAIIGGETQY
TRBJ2-2 | TRBV6-6 | ATSRETSTGELF
TRBJ2-5 | TRBV6-5 | ASGTLPQETQY
TRBJ2-3 | TRBV28 | ASSTGGGIADTQY
TRBJ2-7 | TRBV27 | ASSYQATYEQY
TRBJ1-5 | TRBV7-8 | ASSSDRVQPQH